The 7 T cell receptor beta chains below come from one sample, sequenced in a study of T cell responses to AZD1222 COVID-19 vaccine. Clones were read by immunoSEQ multiplex PCR, and TCRdb kept only the in-frame ones, dropping some. Among about 140,000 clones, roughly 89% were seen once, and the ten largest hold approximately 4.7%. The sample in question was peripheral blood, obtained on day 0 of AZD1222 vaccination. The receptors derive from an adult in good health.

V is TRBV18 and J is TRBJ2-6, with D perhaps matching TRBD2 (5 bases). The V gene lost 6 bases and the J gene lost 0 bases, with 9 bases spanning the gap. The length of the CDR3 is 15 residues. CDR1 and CDR2 (germline): KGHSH, LQKENI. In DNA form, the CDR3 reads TGTGCCAGCTCGCGGACTCACTCTGGGGCCAACGTCCTGACTTTC. Its translation is CASSRTHSGANVLTF.

The V call is TRBV2, the J call TRBJ2-1; TRBD1 agrees at 9 bases. The V gene end was trimmed by 4 bases and the J gene end by 10 bases; junction bases not matched to a gene: 14. This CDR3 comprises 16 residues. The germline CDR1 and CDR2 sequences are SNHLY and FYNNEI. CDR3 loop: CASSAKTGGAGHEQFF. The DNA of the CDR3 is TGTGCCAGCAGTGCTAAAACAGGGGGCGCCGGACACGAGCAGTTCTTC.

The chain recombines TRBV9 with TRBJ2-1; 10 bases map to TRBD2. CDR1 and CDR2 (germline): SGDLS, YYNGEE. CDR3 length equals 15 residues. The V segment lost 4 bases and the J segment 2 bases; nucleotides outside the gene matches: 3. CDR3 sequence (DNA): TGTGCCAGCAGCCCTAGCGGGGGTACCTACAATGAGCAGTTCTTC. Translating it yields CASSPSGGTYNEQFF.

This clone was counted a single time. This chain connects TRBV7-2 to TRBJ1-4; D gene uncertain. V was shortened by 5 bases and J by 6 bases, with 10 bases between the two germline ends. The germline gives CDR1 SGHTA, CDR2 FQGNSA. There are 13 residues in the CDR3. Here the CDR3 reads CASSTDAYEKLFF. In nucleotides, the CDR3 is TGTGCCAGCAGCACCGACGCATATGAAAAACTGTTTTTT.

This rearrangement joins TRBV9 to TRBJ2-1; D may correspond to TRBD1 or TRBD2 (5 bases each). From germline, CDR1 is SGDLS and CDR2 YYNGEE. This CDR3 spans 14 amino acids. The ends were cut back, 4 bases at V and 3 bases at J, with 11 bases in the middle. DNA of the CDR3: TGTGCCAGCAGCCCAGGGACCTACTACAATGAGCAGTTCTTC. This codes for CASSPGTYYNEQFF.

The chain employs TRBV19 and TRBJ1-6; TRBD1 matches 7 bases. V shed 8 bases, J shed 7 bases, and the junction held 8 bases outside the gene matches. CDR3 length equals 14 residues. Germline V gene data show CDR1 as LNHDA and CDR2 as SQIVND (reference sequence). CDR3 amino acids: CASGNRGPNSPLHF. DNA of the CDR3: TGTGCCAGTGGGAACAGGGGCCCAAATTCACCCCTCCACTTT.

The CDR3 loop is CASRVLGQTTNEKLFF. CDR3 DNA sequence: TGTGCCAGCAGGGTGTTGGGACAGACAACTAATGAAAAACTGTTTTTT. V is TRBV6-6 and J is TRBJ1-4; TRBD1 matches at 7 bases. There are 16 residues in the CDR3. CDR1 and CDR2 (germline): MNHNY, SVGAGI (reference sequence). V lost 6 bases to trimming and J lost 0 bases; unmatched junction nucleotides: 7.